This T cell receptor beta chain was documented in a study of T cells expressing NK-cell markers. Study observations and caveats: HCMV specificity of expanded NKG2C+ T cell clones remained unclear.

The CDR3 has 14 amino acids. The germline V gene encodes CDR1 GTSNPN and CDR2 SVGIG (reference sequence). TCRdb re-called the 5' RACE reads, yielding one record per CDR3 amino acid sequence without DNA. The listing contains approximately 420,000 distinct CDR3 sequences. Concerning this clonotype: Its antigen is unidentified.

The gene calls are TRBV30 and TRBJ2-7; no DNA is available, so the TRBD1 call from TCRdb remains unchecked. The source of this sequence is a woman in her 50s in good health. The sample taken for sequencing was blood T cells: a sorted CD56 or NKG2C T cell subset, CD4+ or CD8+ T cells, or bulk PBMC T cells (not recorded which). CDR3 residues: CAWSVGGISYEQYF.